Listed below are T cell receptor beta chains from one sample, sequenced in a study of cytotoxic CD8 clonotypes in ibrutinib-treated CLL. Clones were read by immunoSEQ multiplex PCR, and TCRdb kept only the in-frame ones, dropping some. Of 300,000 or so clones listed, under 70% are singletons. This specimen consisted of PBMCs, obtained after 36 months of ibrutinib treatment. The receptors come from a human donor with chronic lymphocytic leukemia. Both conserved end residues are part of each CDR3. A D gene is named only where the DNA matches it firmly. The size field is filled for only some rows; it gives once, few, many or a size class.

len	abundance	v_gene	j_gene	d_gene	CDR3aa	CDR3nt
19	-	TRBV4-3	TRBJ1-4	-	CASSRKGSGRVPTNEKLFF	TGCGCCAGCAGCCGAAAGGGGTCGGGGAGGGTGCCTACTAATGAAAAACTGTTTTTT
13	-	TRBV11-2	TRBJ2-7	-	CASSFYGPYEQYF	TGTGCCAGCAGCTTCTACGGTCCCTACGAGCAGTACTTC
17	-	TRBV19	TRBJ2-6	TRBD1	CASSIPGTVSGANVLTF	TGTGCCAGTAGTATACCGGGGACAGTCTCTGGGGCCAACGTCCTGACTTTC
14	few	TRBV9	TRBJ2-5	TRBD2	CASSVAGGEETQYF	TGTGCCAGCAGCGTAGCGGGAGGGGAAGAGACCCAGTACTTC
15	-	TRBV19	TRBJ1-5	TRBD1	CASSSGTGHNQPQHF	TGTGCCAGTAGTTCGGGGACAGGACACAATCAGCCCCAGCATTTT
18	-	TRBV2	TRBJ2-7	TRBD2	CASSDPLSTSGSSYEQYF	TGTGCCAGCAGTGATCCCCTTTCGACTAGCGGGAGCTCCTACGAGCAGTACTTC
17	-	TRBV11-1	TRBJ2-5	TRBD1	CASSLVLPLRGRETQYF	TGTGCCAGCAGCTTAGTCTTGCCTCTCAGGGGGCGCGAGACCCAGTACTTC
16	-	TRBV4-3	TRBJ1-4	-	CASSQDTGGAFEKLFF	TGCGCCAGCAGCCAAGATACCGGGGGCGCGTTTGAAAAACTGTTTTTT
15	few	TRBV11-2	TRBJ1-2	-	CASSSPPTVISGYTF	TGTGCCAGCAGCTCCCCTCCAACAGTTATTAGTGGCTACACCTTC
14	-	TRBV7-9	TRBJ2-2	-	CASSLGLSTGELFF	TGTGCCAGCAGCTTAGGGCTCAGCACCGGGGAGCTGTTTTTT
14	-	TRBV6-6	TRBJ2-2	-	CASGGRMNTGELFF	TGTGCCAGTGGTGGGCGGATGAACACCGGGGAGCTGTTTTTT
13	-	TRBV29-1	TRBJ2-3	-	CSVEVAVTDTQYF	TGCAGCGTTGAAGTAGCGGTGACAGATACGCAGTATTTT
14	-	TRBV28	TRBJ2-4	-	CASSSGGAGNIQYF	TGTGCCAGCAGTTCTGGGGGGGCCGGGAACATTCAGTACTTC
13	-	TRBV11-3	TRBJ2-1	-	CASGESSYNEQFF	TGTGCCAGCGGCGAGAGCTCCTACAATGAGCAGTTCTTC
15	-	TRBV9	TRBJ1-1	-	CASSVGPARNTEAFF	TGTGCCAGCAGCGTGGGACCGGCGAGAAACACTGAAGCTTTCTTT
17	-	TRBV5-4	TRBJ2-1	TRBD2	CASSLPPGGSRLNEQFF	TGTGCCAGCAGCCTCCCACCGGGCGGGAGCAGGTTAAATGAGCAGTTCTTC
15	-	TRBV28	TRBJ1-2	TRBD1	CASSYPGTGFYGYTF	TGTGCCAGCAGTTATCCCGGGACAGGATTCTATGGCTACACCTTC
13	-	TRBV9	TRBJ2-1	-	CASSVGHREEQFF	TGTGCCAGCAGCGTAGGTCATAGGGAGGAGCAGTTCTTC
14	few	TRBV5-6	TRBJ1-5	-	CASSQGHLFQPQHF	TGTGCCAGCAGCCAAGGACACCTGTTTCAGCCCCAGCATTTT
15	-	TRBV28	TRBJ2-5	-	CASSLRNSLQETQYF	TGTGCCAGCAGTTTACGCAACAGCTTACAAGAGACCCAGTACTTC
14	few	TRBV2	TRBJ1-1	TRBD1	CASRGQGWDTEAFF	TGTGCCAGCAGGGGACAGGGATGGGACACTGAAGCTTTCTTT
17	-	TRBV18	TRBJ2-2	TRBD2	CASSPRTSGSATGELFF	TGTGCCAGCTCGCCCCGGACTAGCGGGAGCGCTACCGGGGAGCTGTTTTTT
11	few	TRBV28	TRBJ1-2	-	CASVGGYGYTF	TGTGCCAGCGTCGGGGGATATGGCTACACCTTC
15	-	TRBV18	TRBJ1-2	TRBD1	CASSPSKWDSYGYTF	TGTGCCAGCTCACCTTCGAAATGGGACAGCTATGGCTACACCTTC
14	-	TRBV4-1	TRBJ2-7	-	CASSHAGAPYEQYF	TGCGCCAGCAGCCACGCGGGGGCCCCCTACGAGCAGTACTTC
15	-	TRBV7-9	TRBJ2-3	-	CASTRVAPQRDTQYF	TGTGCCAGCACCCGAGTCGCCCCACAGAGAGATACGCAGTATTTT
15	-	TRBV18	TRBJ2-7	TRBD2	CASSATLAGIYEQYF	TGTGCCAGCTCAGCTACTCTAGCGGGAATTTACGAGCAGTACTTC
15	-	TRBV5-4	TRBJ1-1	TRBD1	CASSPRTGKGTEAFF	TGTGCCAGCAGTCCTAGGACAGGAAAGGGTACTGAAGCTTTCTTT
14	few	TRBV7-3	TRBJ2-7	TRBD1	CASSLTTGPYEQYF	TGTGCCAGCAGCTTGACGACAGGGCCCTACGAGCAGTACTTC
12	-	TRBV6-6	TRBJ2-7	-	CASSSTPGEQYF	TGTGCCAGCAGTTCGACCCCCGGTGAGCAGTACTTC
13	few	TRBV2	TRBJ2-1	-	CARTDLLGNEQFF	TGTGCCAGGACTGACCTTTTGGGGAATGAGCAGTTCTTC
15	-	TRBV6-5	TRBJ2-2	-	CASSSPGLNTGELFF	TGTGCCAGCAGTTCCCCGGGACTCAACACCGGGGAGCTGTTTTTT
12	-	TRBV10-1	TRBJ2-7	-	CASPEGSYEQYF	TGCGCCAGCCCGGAGGGGTCCTACGAGCAGTACTTC
13	few	TRBV10-2	TRBJ1-2	-	CASSVLQGGGYTF	TGCGCCAGCAGTGTCCTACAGGGAGGTGGCTACACCTTC
14	-	TRBV7-6	TRBJ1-1	-	CASSQISPNTEAFF	TGTGCCAGCAGCCAAATTTCGCCGAACACTGAAGCTTTCTTT
17	-	TRBV7-3	TRBJ2-5	TRBD2	CASSLNGLAGAQETQYF	TGTGCCAGCAGCTTAAACGGTCTAGCGGGAGCCCAAGAGACCCAGTACTTC
18	few	TRBV28	TRBJ1-5	-	CASSPAGAFFQGTQPQHF	TGTGCCAGCAGCCCGGCGGGTGCTTTTTTTCAAGGGACTCAGCCCCAGCATTTT
15	once	TRBV28	TRBJ2-2	-	CASSSAGQSSGELFF	TGTGCCAGCAGCTCCGCGGGTCAGAGTTCCGGGGAGCTGTTTTTT
15	-	TRBV5-1	TRBJ1-4	-	CASSLGGGAEEKLFF	TGCGCCAGCAGCTTGGGTGGGGGCGCGGAGGAAAAACTGTTTTTT
12	-	TRBV2	TRBJ2-7	-	CASLGSSYEQYF	TGTGCCAGCCTAGGATCGTCCTACGAGCAGTACTTC
15	-	TRBV28	TRBJ1-5	TRBD1	CASSWGQGKWQPQHF	TGTGCCAGCAGCTGGGGACAGGGTAAATGGCAGCCCCAGCATTTT